In this sample, the clone carrying this T cell receptor beta chain turned up a few times. Its target is unknown. This specimen comes from a study of vaccination effects on CD4 cells after COVID-19. Overall study: At 16 days and at one week before vaccination, samples were given by two convalescent patients.

Produced via immunoSEQ multiplex PCR; TCRdb's table is partial and in-frame only. The profile shows tens of thousands of clones, 73% of them singletons. Germline values: CDR1 MNHEY, CDR2 SMNVEV (reference sequence). V was clipped by 0 bases and J by 0 bases; unmatched bases: 2. The length of the CDR3 is 15 residues. Viral peptide pools were used in the ViraFEST assay to expand antigen-specific CD4+ T cells, and sequencing came afterward. Subsequent to 10 days of culture, CD4+ T cells were isolated. A positive SARS-CoV-2 PCR test fell between March and December 2020. It was with about 10 IU/ml IL-2 and around 10 ug/ml peptides that around 1.8 million PBMC per well were cultured. On both days 3 and 7, half of the culture medium was replaced with IL-2 medium.

The receptor was isolated from a human donor who had a prior SARS-CoV-2 infection. This material consisted of CD4+ T cells from PBMCs cultured with a peptide pool, taken before COVID-19 vaccination. The chain joins TRBV27 to TRBJ2-7; TRBD1 agrees at 7 bases. CDR3: CASSLSDRYSYEQYF. In nucleotides, the CDR3 is TGTGCCAGCAGTTTATCGGACAGGTACTCCTACGAGCAGTACTTC.